This T cell receptor (beta chain) was captured in a study of chemoradiotherapy in HPV16-positive cancers. This clone is a singleton in its sample. Its target is unknown. Broader study findings: During treatment, candidate HPV-specific clones and E7-related motifs expanded in tumor. The functional HPV-specific definition rests on just a couple of HPV16-positive patients.

This table comes from immunoSEQ multiplex PCR, and its TCRdb copy is limited to in-frame clones, with some not included. The sample has about 66,000 clones, approximately 91% seen once. This receptor was obtained from a human donor with HPV-associated anogenital cancer. Source: blood, taken from a patient who underwent chemoradiotherapy.

The CDR3 DNA reads as TGTGCCAGCAGTGGCCCGGGGCAGGGGTTCTATGGCTACACCTTC. Amino acids: CASSGPGQGFYGYTF. This chain joins TRBV27 and TRBJ1-2; perhaps TRBD1 as D (6 bases). V was shortened by 5 bases and J by 4 bases, with 17 bases between the two germline ends. The CDR3 covers 15 residues. The germline V gene has CDR1 MNHEY and CDR2 SMNVEV (reference sequence).